This T cell receptor beta chain appears in the sequencing data of a study of Ad26.COV2.S vaccination and SARS-CoV-2 variants. About the study: Ad26.COV2.S given intramuscularly, once or twice 56 days apart.

Some clones are missing from TCRdb's copy, which holds only in-frame ones; the method was immunoSEQ multiplex PCR. The top ten hold around 5.8% of the sample, which has hundreds of thousands of clones, 88% seen once. The germline CDR1 and CDR2 sequences are KGHSH and LQKENI. CDR3 length: 12 amino acids. Trimming took off 4 bases at V and 4 bases at J, with 8 bases between the two ends. The treatment: roughly 19 received Ad26.COV2.S at low or high dose, single or two shots; several received placebo; per-sample allocation not given. Samples analyzed were those drawn on day 63 after the first vaccine or placebo injection. In Boston, the donor was an adult between 18-55 years of age. The administered vaccine (an Ad26 vector) expressed Wuhan-strain SARS-CoV-2 spike.

This TCR was sampled from a person between 18 and 59 years old who received the Ad26.COV2.S COVID-19 vaccine or a placebo. The chain combines TRBV18 with TRBJ2-7; D gene unclear. Source: peripheral blood, taken in a trial of Ad26.COV2.S vaccine versus placebo. The DNA for the CDR3 is TGTGCCAGCTCACTTCAGGTTTACGAGCAGTACTTC. Translated: CASSLQVYEQYF.